The entry below describes one T cell receptor beta chain. These data are taken from a study of T cell changes during pregnancy in multiple sclerosis. Germline V gene lookup returns CDR1 MGHDK and CDR2 SYGVNS. This CDR3 is built from 15 residues. The V gene end was trimmed by 3 bases and the J gene end by 5 bases; junction bases not matched to a gene: 7. TCRdb's table, derived via immunoSEQ multiplex PCR, lists solely in-frame clones and lacks some. The sample lists tens of thousands of clones; roughly 89% were seen once. The specimen comprised peripheral blood, sampled after pregnancy. The TCR sequence derives from a female donor in good health, enrolled as a control in a pregnancy study. The J gene is TRBJ2-5, the V gene TRBV25-1; 9 bases agree with TRBD1. The DNA for the CDR3 is TGTGCCAGCAGTGACAACAGGGGGCCGGGGGAGACCCAGTACTTC. It encodes CASSDNRGPGETQYF.